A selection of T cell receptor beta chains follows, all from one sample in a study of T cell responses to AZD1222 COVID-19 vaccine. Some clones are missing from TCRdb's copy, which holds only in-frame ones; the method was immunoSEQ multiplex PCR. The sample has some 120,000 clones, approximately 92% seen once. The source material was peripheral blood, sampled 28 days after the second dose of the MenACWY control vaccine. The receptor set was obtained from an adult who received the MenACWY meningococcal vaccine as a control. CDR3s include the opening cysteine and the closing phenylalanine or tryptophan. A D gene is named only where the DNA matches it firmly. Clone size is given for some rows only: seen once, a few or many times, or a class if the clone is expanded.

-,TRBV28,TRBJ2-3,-,CASSSGSDTQYF,TGTGCCAGCAGTTCAGGGTCAGATACGCAGTATTTT
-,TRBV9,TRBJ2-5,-,CASSVGLTWGETQYF,TGTGCCAGCAGCGTAGGGCTAACCTGGGGAGAGACCCAGTACTTC
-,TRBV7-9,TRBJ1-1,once,CASSLAGVSATEAFF,TGTGCCAGCAGCTTAGCGGGGGTGAGTGCCACTGAAGCTTTCTTT
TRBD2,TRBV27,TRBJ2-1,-,CASSSGLEKHEQFF,TGTGCCAGCAGTTCCGGACTAGAAAAGCATGAGCAGTTCTTC
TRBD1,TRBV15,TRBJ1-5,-,CATSRHDRALRPQHF,TGTGCCACCAGCAGACATGACAGGGCTCTCCGGCCCCAGCATTTT
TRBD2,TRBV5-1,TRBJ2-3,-,CASSSSTSGGPEDTQYF,TGCGCCAGCAGCTCCTCGACTAGCGGGGGCCCGGAAGATACGCAGTATTTT
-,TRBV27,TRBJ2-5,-,CASSTRGGETQYF,TGTGCCAGCAGTACCAGGGGTGGGGAGACCCAGTACTTC
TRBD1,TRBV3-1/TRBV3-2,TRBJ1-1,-,CASSLRQGAAYAEAFF,TGTGCCAGCAGCCTCAGACAGGGGGCAGCATACGCTGAAGCTTTCTTT
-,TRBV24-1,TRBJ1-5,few,CATSDGGQGMDQPQHF,TGTGCCACCAGTGATGGAGGGCAGGGTATGGATCAGCCCCAGCATTTT
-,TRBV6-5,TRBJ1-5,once,CASSQASNQPQHF,TGTGCCAGCAGTCAGGCGAGCAATCAGCCCCAGCATTTT
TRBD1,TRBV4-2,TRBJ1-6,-,CASSHETGVNSPLHF,TGTGCCAGCAGCCATGAGACAGGGGTGAATTCACCCCTCCACTTT
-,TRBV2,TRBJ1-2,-,CASTTVRGVYTF,TGTGCCAGCACGACCGTCCGGGGTGTCTACACCTTC
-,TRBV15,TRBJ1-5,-,CATSRDIQPQHF,TGTGCCACCAGCAGAGATATCCAGCCCCAGCATTTT
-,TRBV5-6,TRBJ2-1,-,CASSKGSQRSYNEQFF,TGTGCCAGCAGCAAGGGTTCTCAACGCTCCTACAATGAGCAGTTCTTC
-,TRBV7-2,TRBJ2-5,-,CASSRSGVVKETQYF,TGTGCCAGCAGCCGTTCGGGGGTTGTAAAAGAGACCCAGTACTTC
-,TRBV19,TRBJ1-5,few,CASSGGGNQPQHF,TGTGCCAGTTCCGGAGGGGGCAATCAGCCCCAGCATTTT
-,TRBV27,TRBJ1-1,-,CASSPTSGRKAFF,TGTGCCAGCAGTCCCACTTCAGGGAGAAAAGCTTTCTTT
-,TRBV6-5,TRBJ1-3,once,CASSSLRGNTIYF,TGTGCCAGCAGCTCTCTTCGGGGAAACACCATATATTTT
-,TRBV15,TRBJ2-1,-,CATKGGLTYNEQFF,TGTGCCACCAAAGGGGGGCTAACCTACAATGAGCAGTTCTTC
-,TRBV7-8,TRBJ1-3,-,CASSQLVGARGNTIYF,TGTGCCAGCAGCCAATTAGTGGGGGCGCGGGGAAACACCATATATTTT
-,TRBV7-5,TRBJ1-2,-,CVRSLVGREGDGGYTF,TGTGTCAGAAGCTTAGTTGGTCGGGAAGGAGACGGGGGCTACACCTTC
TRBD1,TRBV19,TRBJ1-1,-,CASRNTGATEAFF,TGTGCCAGTCGTAACACAGGGGCCACTGAAGCTTTCTTT
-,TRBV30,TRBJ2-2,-,CACTGQDNTGELFF,TGTGCCTGTACGGGCCAGGATAACACCGGGGAGCTGTTTTTT
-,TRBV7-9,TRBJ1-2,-,CASNKNMGGYTF,TGTGCCAGCAACAAGAATATGGGTGGCTACACCTTC
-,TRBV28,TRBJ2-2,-,CASGDPGELFF,TGTGCCAGCGGGGATCCCGGGGAGCTGTTTTTT
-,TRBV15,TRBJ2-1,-,CACGNSYNEQFF,TGTGCCTGCGGAAACTCCTACAATGAGCAGTTCTTC
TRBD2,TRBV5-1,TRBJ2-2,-,CASMVASGNTGELFF,TGCGCCAGCATGGTGGCTAGCGGGAACACCGGGGAGCTGTTTTTT
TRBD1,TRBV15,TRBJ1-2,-,CATSRDLDRDYGYTF,TGTGCCACCAGCAGAGACCTTGACAGGGACTATGGCTACACCTTC
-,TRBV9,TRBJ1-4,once,CASSVEGSTNEKLFF,TGTGCCAGCAGCGTAGAGGGATCAACTAATGAAAAACTGTTTTTT
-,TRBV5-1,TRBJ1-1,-,CASSLGGNTEAFF,TGCGCCAGCAGCTTGGGGGGTAACACTGAAGCTTTCTTT
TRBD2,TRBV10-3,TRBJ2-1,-,CAISVRGDDEQFF,TGTGCCATCAGTGTCCGGGGGGATGATGAGCAGTTCTTC
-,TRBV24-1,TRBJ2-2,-,CATGLGGELFF,TGTGCCACCGGCCTTGGTGGGGAGCTGTTTTTT
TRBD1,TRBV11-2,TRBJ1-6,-,CASSLGDSYNSPLHF,TGTGCCAGCAGCTTAGGGGACAGCTATAATTCACCCCTCCACTTT
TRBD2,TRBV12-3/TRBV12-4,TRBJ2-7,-,CASSIRGVAEQYF,TGTGCCAGCAGTATCCGGGGGGTCGCCGAGCAGTACTTC
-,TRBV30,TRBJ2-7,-,CAWSVITNEQYF,TGTGCCTGGAGTGTTATAACAAACGAGCAGTACTTC
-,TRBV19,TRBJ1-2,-,CASRQGGYTF,TGTGCCAGTAGACAGGGTGGCTACACCTTC
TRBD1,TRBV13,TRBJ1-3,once,CASSSRQGRGNTIYF,TGTGCCAGCAGCTCAAGACAGGGGCGAGGAAACACCATATATTTT
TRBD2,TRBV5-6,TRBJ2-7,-,CASSLTAGGTYEQYF,TGTGCCAGCAGCTTGACGGCGGGAGGAACCTACGAGCAGTACTTC
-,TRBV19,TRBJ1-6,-,CASSIQDSYNSPLHF,TGTGCCAGTAGTATTCAAGACTCCTATAATTCACCCCTCCACTTT
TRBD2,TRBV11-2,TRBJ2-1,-,CASSTSGRSYNEQFF,TGTGCCAGCAGCACTAGCGGGAGAAGCTACAATGAGCAGTTCTTC
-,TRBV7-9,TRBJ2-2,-,CAGQFPRDKYPNTGELFF,TGTGCCGGACAATTCCCCCGGGACAAGTATCCGAACACCGGGGAGCTGTTTTTT
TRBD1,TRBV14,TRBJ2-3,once,CASSRQTSGTGGADTQYF,TGTGCCAGCAGCCGACAAACTTCCGGGACAGGGGGTGCAGATACGCAGTATTTT